Each of the 15 T cell receptor beta chains below was sequenced from the same sample in a study of blood T cells in healthy people across ages. A second PCR of roughly 7 to 11 cycles used a sample-barcoded 5' primer and a J-beta primer mix. TCRdb used MiXCR to reprocess the 5' RACE reads, holding one entry per CDR3 protein. The table lists about 1,400,000 distinct CDR3 sequences, around two fifths of them singletons. Sequencing was carried out using blood. The receptors shown here come from a woman younger than 30 in good health.

This clonotype was observed a handful of times. The rearrangement joins TRBV5-1 to TRBJ2-7; D is ambiguous. The length of the CDR3 is 15 residues. Trimming removed 6 bases from V and 4 bases from J, with 20 bases in between. The germline gives CDR1 SGHRS, CDR2 YFSETQ. In DNA, the CDR3 is TGCGCCAGCACTCCCCAACCCCCCGAATCTTACGAGCAGTACTTC. Residues: CASTPQPPESYEQYF.

This clonotype occurred a few times. The chain is built from TRBV5-6 and TRBJ2-3; D gene unclear. This CDR3 comprises 14 residues. V gave up 4 bases and J gave up 6 bases, with 15 bases separating them. Per the germline V gene, CDR1 is SGHDT and CDR2 is YYEEEE. CDR3 in DNA: TGTGCCAGCAGCCGTGGACCCCCATCGGATACGCAGTATTTT. Protein: CASSRGPPSDTQYF.

The rearrangement uses TRBV18 and TRBJ1-1; no clear D. Germline V gene lookup returns CDR1 KGHSH and CDR2 LQKENI. With 0 bases removed from V and 1 base from J, the gap between germline ends came to 6 bases. This CDR3 has 14 residues. CDR3 nucleotide sequence: TGTGCCAGCTCACCACCCCGGGGGAACACTGAAGCTTTCTTT. It translates to CASSPPRGNTEAFF.

The chain has TRBV20-1 and TRBJ2-1; 9 bases line up with TRBD2. This CDR3 spans 15 amino acids. Germline values: CDR1 DFQATT, CDR2 SNEGSKA (reference sequence). The V segment lost 4 bases and the J segment 6 bases; nucleotides outside the gene matches: 10. The CDR3 spells CSATLGSGGTNEQFF. Written as DNA, the CDR3 is TGCAGTGCTACCCTGGGTAGCGGGGGAACCAATGAGCAGTTCTTC.

The rearrangement links TRBV5-6 to TRBJ2-7; D may be TRBD2 (6 bases). In germline, CDR1 is SGHDT, CDR2 YYEEEE. This CDR3 region has 15 residues. With 4 bases removed from V and 3 bases from J, the gap between germline ends came to 17 bases. The CDR3 region has the DNA TGTGCCAGCAGCCGCCGGGACTTCCGTTACTACGAGCAGTACTTC. The encoded protein is CASSRRDFRYYEQYF.

V and J are TRBV14 and TRBJ2-4, with unresolved D. From germline, CDR1 is SGHDN and CDR2 FVKESK. Trimming left V 0 bases short and J 13 bases short, with 10 bases between. The length of the CDR3 is 12 residues. CDR3 region: CASSQDRQSQYF. DNA for the CDR3: TGTGCCAGCAGCCAAGACAGGCAGTCGCAGTACTTC.

In regard to this clonotype: A junction end diverges from the germline sequence, so it may reflect a read error. The chain is built from TRBV5-1 and TRBJ2-7; unclear D gene. CDR3 size: 14 residues. From germline, CDR1 is SGHRS and CDR2 YFSETQ. In nucleotides, the CDR3 is TGCGCCAGCAGCTTGAATGGGATCGGCGACGAGCAGAACTTC. Encoded protein: CASSLNGIGDEQNF.

CDR3 in DNA: TGTGCCACCTCCATAGCGGGGAGGTACAATGAGCAGTTCTTC. Residues: CATSIAGRYNEQFF. The V call is TRBV15, the J call TRBJ2-1; 8 bases fit TRBD2. This CDR3 comprises 14 residues. CDR1 and CDR2 from the germline V gene are LNHNV and YYDKDF (reference sequence). V shed 8 bases and J 4 bases; nucleotides not matched to a gene: 7.

This clonotype was recorded a few times. This chain uses TRBV20-1 with TRBJ1-2; no clear D gene. The CDR3 has 10 amino acids. Per germline, CDR1 DFQATT and CDR2 SNEGSKA (reference sequence). Trimming took off 4 bases at V and 5 bases at J, with 5 bases between the two ends. The CDR3 bases are TGCAGTGCTACTGAGTATGGCTACACCTTC. Residues: CSATEYGYTF.

Details on this clonotype: A read error may be the cause here, since a much bigger clone is one base away. CDR3 in DNA: TGCGTCAGCAGCCTCCAAATGGGCCTATACGAGCAGTACTTC. Translating it yields CVSSLQMGLYEQYF. The rearrangement joins TRBV4-1 to TRBJ2-7, with no clear D. The CDR3 is 14 residues long. Germline CDR1 MGHRA, CDR2 YSYEKL.

The chain is built from TRBV5-1 and TRBJ2-6; 7 nucleotides align to TRBD1. This CDR3 spans 16 amino acids. Unmatched junction bases numbered 6, after V lost 4 bases and J lost 2 bases. Germline V gene data show CDR1 as SGHRS and CDR2 as YFSETQ. The CDR3 spells CASSGSTGAGANVLTF. The CDR3 region has the DNA TGCGCCAGCAGCGGATCAACAGGGGCTGGGGCCAACGTCCTGACTTTC.

This clonotype has more than one count but fewer than ten. The chain recombines TRBV7-9 with TRBJ2-1; 9 positions match TRBD1. The germline gives CDR1 SEHNR, CDR2 FQNEAQ (reference sequence). The CDR3 consists of 15 residues. The V gene end was trimmed by 5 bases and the J gene end by 5 bases; junction bases not matched to a gene: 7. CDR3 amino acids: CASSLTGTGNNEQFF. The CDR3 nucleotides read TGTGCCAGCAGCCTAACCGGGACAGGGAACAATGAGCAGTTCTTC.

This sequence joins TRBV20-1 and TRBJ1-1, with 8 bases lining up with TRBD1. This CDR3 has 13 amino acids. V gave up 6 bases and J gave up 1 base; unmatched junction bases: 4. Germline assignment: CDR1 DFQATT and CDR2 SNEGSKA (reference sequence). DNA for the CDR3: TGCAGTGCCATAACAGGGGGGAACACTGAAGCTTTCTTT. Protein sequence: CSAITGGNTEAFF.

The chain combines TRBV27 with TRBJ1-2; 8 nucleotides agree with TRBD1. Germline CDR1 is MNHEY and CDR2 is SMNVEV (reference sequence). J lost 3 bases, V lost 6 bases, and 3 bases had no gene match. CDR3 length: 13 amino acids. The CDR3 spells CASRAGGYYGYTF. CDR3 bases: TGTGCCAGCAGGGCAGGGGGCTACTATGGCTACACCTTC.

This clonotype has more than one count but fewer than ten. The CDR3 reads CASSSRDSTYEQYF. In DNA form, the CDR3 reads TGTGCCAGCAGCTCCCGGGACTCGACCTACGAGCAGTACTTC. V usage is TRBV7-6 and J usage is TRBJ2-7; D may be TRBD2 (6 bases). The germline V gene encodes CDR1 SGHVS and CDR2 FNYEAQ. The CDR3 consists of 14 residues. Trimming cost V 4 bases and J 2 bases, with 12 bases left between them. Looking up the rest from reference TRBV7-6 and TRBJ2-7 gives the full variable domain: GAGVSQSPRYKVTKRGQDVALRCDPISGHVSLYWYRQALGQGPEFLTYFNYEAQQDKSGLPNDRFSAERPEGSISTLTIQRTEQRDSAMYRCASSSRDSTYEQYFGPGTRLTVT.